The 24 T cell receptor beta chains below were found in one sample sequenced in a study of control samples from healthy donors and cancer patients. Only in-frame clones appear in the TCRdb table, and some are missing; sequencing was by immunoSEQ multiplex PCR. The sample includes approximately 93,000 clones, 85% to 90% of them seen just once. Sequencing was done on a sample of PBMCs. These receptors all stem from a woman between 50 and 59 years old with colorectal cancer.

The rearrangement joins TRBV24-1 to TRBJ1-3, with a possible D match to TRBD1 (5 bases). V dropped 9 bases and J dropped 0 bases, with 8 bases sitting between them. Germline values: CDR1 KGHDR, CDR2 SFDVKD. CDR3 length equals 13 residues. This chain's CDR3 is CATSGSSGNTIYF. Written as DNA, the CDR3 is TGTGCCACCTCAGGGAGCTCTGGAAACACCATATATTTT.

The V and J genes are TRBV7-2 and TRBJ1-1, with a possible D match to TRBD1 (5 bases). The germline V gene encodes CDR1 SGHTA and CDR2 FQGNSA. Trimming removed 4 bases from V and 5 bases from J, with 11 bases in between. CDR3 length: 13 amino acids. The CDR3 bases are TGTGCCAGCAGCTATAGGACACAGACTGAAGCTTTCTTT. Translation gives CASSYRTQTEAFF.

The rearrangement links TRBV5-1 to TRBJ1-1; tentative D call: TRBD1 (5 bases). V was cut by 1 base and J by 7 bases, with 11 bases left in between. Germline CDR1 SGHRS, CDR2 YFSETQ. The CDR3 is 13 residues long. CDR3 sequence (DNA): TGCGCCAGCAGCTTGAGTGGGGACTTTGAAGCTTTCTTT. Encoded protein: CASSLSGDFEAFF.

The J gene is TRBJ2-1, the V gene TRBV4-1; tentative D call: TRBD1 (6 bases). Germline-derived CDR1 and CDR2 are MGHRA and YSYEKL. The CDR3 spans 12 residues. V lost 1 base and J 15 bases, leaving 13 bases between the germline ends. CDR3 coding DNA: TGCGCCAGCAGCCAAGCTGGGGGCCGGCGGTTCTTC. Translating gives CASSQAGGRRFF.

The chain employs TRBV29-1 and TRBJ1-2; D remains ambiguous. The germline V gene encodes CDR1 SQVTM and CDR2 ANQGSEA. The CDR3 is made up of 13 amino acids. V dropped 7 bases and J dropped 2 bases, with 14 bases sitting between them. DNA for the CDR3: TGCAGCGCCGAGAGGGCGGGGAACTATGGCTACACCTTC. Translated: CSAERAGNYGYTF.

This clone has a handful of counts. The chain employs TRBV6-2 or TRBV6-3 and TRBJ2-1; TRBD2 agrees at 11 bases. The junction had 7 bases not matched to a gene; V was cut back by 5 bases and J by 7 bases. CDR1 and CDR2 (germline): MNHEY, SVGEGT. CDR3 length: 15 amino acids. Here the CDR3 reads CASSHSGGVGNEQFF. In DNA form, the CDR3 reads TGTGCCAGCAGTCATAGCGGGGGGGTCGGAAATGAGCAGTTCTTC.

The chain uses TRBV4-3 and TRBJ1-6; D may be TRBD1 (5 bases). Per germline, CDR1 LGHNA and CDR2 YSLEER. V lost 0 bases to trimming and J lost 14 bases, with 11 bases between them. The CDR3 is 13 residues long. CDR3 DNA: TGCGCCAGCAGCCAAGACAGGGTATCGGCCCTCCACTTT. Amino acid sequence: CASSQDRVSALHF.

The chain combines TRBV5-6 with TRBJ2-5, with a tentative D call TRBD2 (6 bases). The CDR3 is 14 residues long. Germline V gene sequence: CDR1 SGHDT, CDR2 YYEEEE. V lost 0 bases, J lost 5 bases, and 11 bases lay in between. CDR3 nucleotides: TGTGCCAGCAGCTTGGAAGCGGCGGGGGAGACCCAGTACTTC. Protein: CASSLEAAGETQYF.

The rearrangement links TRBV6-5 to TRBJ2-3; D unclear. Germline V lookup: CDR1 MNHEY, CDR2 SVGAGI. The length of the CDR3 is 11 residues. The CDR3 loop reads CATFYTDTQYF. CDR3 coding DNA: TGTGCTACTTTTTACACAGATACGCAGTATTTT.

This chain links TRBV29-1 with TRBJ2-1; 8 nucleotides agree with TRBD2. The CDR3 is 14 residues long. Losses at the gene ends were 4 bases for V and 2 bases for J; bases not matched to a gene: 4. In germline, CDR1 is SQVTM, CDR2 ANQGSEA. This CDR3 reads CSVGAGGPYNEQFF. CDR3 nucleotide sequence: TGCAGCGTTGGCGCGGGGGGACCCTACAATGAGCAGTTCTTC.

V and J are TRBV7-3 and TRBJ1-2; no clear D gene. Trimming removed 4 bases at V and 2 bases at J, with 8 bases between. Germline V gene lookup returns CDR1 SGHTA and CDR2 FQGTGA. There are 13 residues in the CDR3. For the CDR3, the DNA is TGTGCCAGCAGCTCCGACGGAAACTATGGCTACACCTTC. Protein sequence: CASSSDGNYGYTF.

The sample holds one count of this clone. The chain recombines TRBV6-2 or TRBV6-3 with TRBJ1-1; possible D gene TRBD1, 5 bases. The CDR3 runs 14 residues. Germline CDR1 reads MNHEY; CDR2 reads SVGEGT. V was pared by 0 bases and J by 5 bases, with 10 bases between. The CDR3 spells CASSYSSWGTEAFF. The CDR3 nucleotides are TGTGCCAGCAGTTACTCGAGTTGGGGGACTGAAGCTTTCTTT.

This clone occurred once. This rearrangement joins TRBV6-5 to TRBJ1-1; D gene ambiguous. Trimming cost V 6 bases and J 1 base, with 12 bases left between them. The germline V gene has CDR1 MNHEY and CDR2 SVGAGI. This CDR3 spans 14 amino acids. The CDR3 nucleotides read TGTGCCAGCAGCGTTGACGGAAGGAACACTGAAGCTTTCTTT. It specifies CASSVDGRNTEAFF.

The chain combines TRBV6-2 or TRBV6-3 with TRBJ2-3; TRBD2 agrees at 14 bases. The germline V gene has CDR1 MNHEY and CDR2 SVGEGT. V was clipped by 6 bases and J by 1 base; unmatched bases: 6. This CDR3 spans 17 amino acids. CDR3 protein: CASSSGLAGGRTDTQYF. The CDR3 region has the DNA TGTGCCAGCAGCTCCGGACTAGCGGGGGGCCGCACAGATACGCAGTATTTT.

J is TRBJ1-1 and V is TRBV14; no clear D. Germline CDR1 SGHDN, CDR2 FVKESK. The CDR3 loop spans 16 amino acids. The V end was cut by 0 bases, the J end by 11 bases, with 22 bases between. CDR3 residues: CASSQDPRFLRPKAFF. The DNA for the CDR3 is TGTGCCAGCAGCCAAGATCCCAGATTCCTTCGTCCCAAGGCTTTCTTT.

The J gene is TRBJ2-1, the V gene TRBV13, with D perhaps matching TRBD1 (6 bases). The CDR3 totals 15 residues. Germline V gene data show CDR1 as PRHDT and CDR2 as FYEKMQ (reference sequence). V lost 4 bases and J lost 1, with 11 bases in between. The CDR3 protein is CASSSAGTSYNEQFF. CDR3 nucleotide sequence: TGTGCCAGCAGCTCCGCCGGGACATCCTACAATGAGCAGTTCTTC.

The sample holds a few counts of this clone. This sequence joins TRBV4-3 and TRBJ1-4, with 9 bases lining up with TRBD1. The CDR3 length is 15 residues. Germline CDR1 and CDR2: LGHNA and YSLEER. J was trimmed by 5 bases and V by 0 bases; bases with no gene match: 1. The CDR3 protein is CASSQEGQGNEKLFF. In DNA form, the CDR3 reads TGCGCCAGCAGCCAAGAAGGACAGGGGAATGAAAAACTGTTTTTT.

The rearrangement joins TRBV4-3 to TRBJ2-2; D is ambiguous. This CDR3 spans 18 amino acids. From germline, CDR1 is LGHNA and CDR2 YSLEER. V lost 0 bases and J 0 bases, leaving 14 bases between the germline ends. The CDR3 region has the DNA TGCGCCAGCAGCCAAGAGTCTGCTAGGACGGCGAACACCGGGGAGCTGTTTTTT. It is translated as CASSQESARTANTGELFF.

The rearrangement links TRBV9 to TRBJ2-5, with 9 positions matching TRBD1. The CDR3 has 16 amino acids. V was pared by 2 bases and J by 5 bases, with 10 bases of the junction left unmatched. The V gene's germline CDR1 is SGDLS and CDR2 YYNGEE. CDR3 amino acids: CASSVGWTGARETQYF. The CDR3 DNA follows: TGTGCCAGCAGCGTGGGTTGGACAGGGGCTCGGGAGACCCAGTACTTC.

The chain joins TRBV4-3 to TRBJ1-6; maybe TRBD1 (6 bases). Germline lookup yields CDR1 LGHNA and CDR2 YSLEER. CDR3 length: 15 residues. V gave up 1 base and J gave up 10 bases, with 14 bases separating them. The CDR3 nucleotides are TGCGCCAGCAGCCAAGTTATACAGGGCAACTCACCCCTCCACTTT. This gives the protein CASSQVIQGNSPLHF.

This clone was seen just once. The V gene is TRBV4-3, the J gene TRBJ2-5; maybe TRBD1 (6 bases). The V gene's germline CDR1 is LGHNA and CDR2 YSLEER. The V end was cut by 1 base, the J end by 1 base, with 13 bases between. CDR3 length equals 16 residues. In nucleotides, the CDR3 is TGCGCCAGCAGCCAAGGATGGGACACCCTCCAAGAGACCCAGTACTTC. It translates to CASSQGWDTLQETQYF.

This chain uses TRBV27 with TRBJ2-1; a possible D gene is TRBD2 (5 bases). V lost 6 bases to trimming and J lost 8 bases, with 17 bases between them. There are 14 residues in the CDR3. Germline V lookup: CDR1 MNHEY, CDR2 SMNVEV (reference sequence). The DNA of the CDR3 is TGTGCCAGCAGAGGGCGGGCCTCTGGCCATGAGCAGTTCTTC. This sequence encodes CASRGRASGHEQFF.

This clone was seen a single time. Other DNA sequences in the sample encode the same CDR3. The chain employs TRBV19 and TRBJ1-1, with 8 bases matching TRBD1. Germline loops: CDR1 LNHDA, CDR2 SQIVND (reference sequence). The trim removed 9 bases at V and 1 base at J, leaving 13 bases unmatched. This CDR3 region has 16 residues. The CDR3: CASTRRDRGRNTEAFF. CDR3 nucleotide sequence: TGTGCCAGCACCAGGCGAGACAGGGGTAGGAACACTGAAGCTTTCTTT. The full variable domain, in which reference TRBV19 and TRBJ1-1 provide the parts outside the CDR3, is DGGITQSPKYLFRKEGQNVTLSCEQNLNHDAMYWYRQDPGQGLRLIYYSQIVNDFQKGDIAEGYSVSREKKESFPLTVTSAQKNPTAFYLCASTRRDRGRNTEAFFGQGTRLTVV.

The V gene is TRBV5-1, the J gene TRBJ2-2; perhaps TRBD2 as D (5 bases). Looked up from germline, CDR1 is SGHRS and CDR2 is YFSETQ. Trimming pared 7 bases from V and 0 bases from J, leaving 10 bases between. This CDR3 is built from 14 residues. Here the CDR3 reads CASDLGANTGELFF. CDR3 in DNA: TGCGCCAGCGATCTGGGAGCGAACACCGGGGAGCTGTTTTTT.